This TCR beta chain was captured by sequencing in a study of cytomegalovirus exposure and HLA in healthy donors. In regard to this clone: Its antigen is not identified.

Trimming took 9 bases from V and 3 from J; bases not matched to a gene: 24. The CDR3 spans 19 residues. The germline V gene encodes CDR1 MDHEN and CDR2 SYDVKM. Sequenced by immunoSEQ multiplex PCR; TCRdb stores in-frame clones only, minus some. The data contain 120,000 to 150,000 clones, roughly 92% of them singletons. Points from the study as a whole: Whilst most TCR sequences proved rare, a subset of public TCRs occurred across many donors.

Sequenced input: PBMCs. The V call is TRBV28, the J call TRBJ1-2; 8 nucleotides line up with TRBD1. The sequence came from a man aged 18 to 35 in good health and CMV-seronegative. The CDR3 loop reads CASGTRGLTGALLHYGYTF. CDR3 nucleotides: TGTGCCAGTGGAACACGGGGTCTGACAGGGGCTCTCCTCCACTATGGCTACACCTTC.